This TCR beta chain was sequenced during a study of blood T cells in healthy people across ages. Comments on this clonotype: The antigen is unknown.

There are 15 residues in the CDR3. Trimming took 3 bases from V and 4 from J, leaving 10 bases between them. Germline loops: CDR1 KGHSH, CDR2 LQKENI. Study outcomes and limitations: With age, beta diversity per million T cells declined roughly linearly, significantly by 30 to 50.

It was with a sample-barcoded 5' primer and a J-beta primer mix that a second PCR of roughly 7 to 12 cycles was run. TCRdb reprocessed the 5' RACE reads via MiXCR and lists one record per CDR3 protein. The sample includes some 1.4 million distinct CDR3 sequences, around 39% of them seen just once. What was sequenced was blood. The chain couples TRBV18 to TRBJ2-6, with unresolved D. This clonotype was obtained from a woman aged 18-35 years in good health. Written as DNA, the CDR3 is TGTGCCAGCTCACCTCCTGTGGCAGGGGCCAACGTCCTGACTTTC. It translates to CASSPPVAGANVLTF.